The T cell receptor beta chain under discussion was sequenced for a study of cytomegalovirus exposure and HLA in healthy donors. Notes on this clone: The antigen is not known.

The PCR contained 60 Vbeta and 13 Jbeta primers. The table came from immunoSEQ multiplex PCR; TCRdb's copy has only in-frame clones and leaves some out. Among some 180,000 clones listed, around 84% were seen once. Study results and caveats: V- and J-gene trimming in TCR beta was tied to a missense DCLRE1C variant by an analysis performed later. The only immune exposure information that was available was CMV serostatus. Roughly uniform sequencing depth across donors was assumed, possibly incorrectly.

The source of this sequence is a man aged 25-40 years in good health and CMV-seropositive. The specimen sequenced was PBMCs.

The CDR3 loop reads CASSVGGGAQGYTF. The CDR3, as DNA: TGTGCCAGCAGCGTAGGAGGAGGGGCGCAGGGCTACACCTTC. The V and J genes are TRBV9 and TRBJ1-2; the D gene is possibly TRBD1 (5 bases). The germline gives CDR1 SGDLS, CDR2 YYNGEE. Trimming cost V 0 bases and J 8 bases, with 14 bases left between them. The length of the CDR3 is 14 residues.